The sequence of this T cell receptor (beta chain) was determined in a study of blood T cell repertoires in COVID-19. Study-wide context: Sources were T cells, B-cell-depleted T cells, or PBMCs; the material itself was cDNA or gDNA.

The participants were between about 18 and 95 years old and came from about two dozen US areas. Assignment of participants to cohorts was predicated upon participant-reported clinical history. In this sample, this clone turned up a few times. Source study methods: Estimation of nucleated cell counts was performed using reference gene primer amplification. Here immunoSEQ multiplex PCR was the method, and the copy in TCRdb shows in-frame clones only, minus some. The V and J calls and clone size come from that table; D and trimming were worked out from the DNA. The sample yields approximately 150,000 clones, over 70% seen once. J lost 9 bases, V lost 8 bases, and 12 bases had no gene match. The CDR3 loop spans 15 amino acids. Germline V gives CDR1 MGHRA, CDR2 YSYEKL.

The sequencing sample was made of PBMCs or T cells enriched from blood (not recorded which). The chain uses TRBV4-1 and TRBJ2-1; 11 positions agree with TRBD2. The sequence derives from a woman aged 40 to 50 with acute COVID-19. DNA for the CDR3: TGCGCCAGCCCACTGAAGGGACTAGCGGTTTGTGAGCAGTTCTTC. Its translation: CASPLKGLAVCEQFF.